The clone carrying this TCR beta chain was seen only a few times. Only in-frame clones appear in the TCRdb table, and some are missing; sequencing was by immunoSEQ multiplex PCR. Of 180,000 or so clones in the sample, about 89% were seen once. The source of the sample is a study of blood T cell repertoires in COVID-19. Study context: Sites in the United States, Italy and Spain provided acute and convalescent COVID-19 samples. PBMCs, B-cell-depleted T cells, or T cells provided the cDNA or gDNA that made up the material.

In germline, CDR1 is SNHLY, CDR2 FYNNEI. There are 14 residues in the CDR3. V was shortened by 6 bases and J by 1 base, with 9 bases between the two germline ends. The V call is TRBV2, the J call TRBJ1-4; D ambiguous. The sample was peripheral blood. This clonotype was sampled from a man in his 70s with acute or convalescent COVID-19. This CDR3 is CASREEVTNEKLFF. As DNA, the CDR3 is TGTGCCAGCAGGGAGGAAGTAACTAATGAAAAACTGTTTTTT.